This T cell receptor beta chain was recorded in a study of T cells in Graves' hyperthyroidism and ophthalmopathy (dated by TCRdb to between 2018 and 2021). In the study overall: Peripheral blood samples were taken at initial diagnosis, before any treatment was given. A discovery cohort of about 95 patients, 43 with Graves' ophthalmopathy and more than 55 with stable Graves' hyperthyroidism, was used to find distinguishing TCR V-J signatures. An independent validation cohort of about 20 hyperthyroidism patients and over 15 patients who later progressed to ophthalmopathy tested prospective prediction of ophthalmopathy. The 90 or so discovery patients were randomly split 7:3 into training and test sets. In addition, the study compared T-cell repertoires in thyroid tissue and in blood from about six Graves' hyperthyroidism patients. Following sampling, methimazole starting at 30 mg daily was given to hyperthyroidism patients, and high-dose intravenous methylprednisolone was given to ophthalmopathy patients. TCR Vbeta CDR3 sequencing of approximately 140 peripheral blood samples (approximately 44 ophthalmopathy, roughly 74 hyperthyroidism and approximately 17 progressor patients) is reported in the paper. The investigation overall reported the following: Most expanded thyroid clonotypes (frequency above 0.001) were also found in blood, which suggests that blood repertoires may mirror thyroid immune responses. Sample size was not statistically predetermined, and blinding of investigators to group allocation was not performed. During validation, the model predicted progression to ophthalmopathy a median of approximately 7 months ahead of onset, with just under 71% sensitivity and almost 75% specificity. Ophthalmopathy was separated from stable hyperthyroidism by a 13 V-J signature model, with around 90% sensitivity and just over 81% specificity obtained in cross-validation and 80%/75% obtained in testing.

This clonotype was seen only a few times. Its antigen is unknown. No base qualities exist here, and no much larger clone lies one base off it. Including cysteine and phenylalanine, the CDR3 has 13 amino acids. Just CDR3 DNA is preserved here, 39 bases in frame from base 1. Trimming at the junction amounts to 0 bases on V and 2 bases on J, and the germline ends lie 3 bases apart. CDR1 and CDR2 (MNHEY, SVGAGI) derive from the germline V gene. The TCR beta CDR3 regions were amplified from RNA transcripts. A first-round RT-PCR of the TCR CDR3 used the HTBI primer set with the Qiagen OneStep RT-PCR kit. The libraries were constructed in a second round of multiplex PCR and then size-selected and purified. Sequencing of the libraries was done on an Illumina HiSeq2000 using paired-end 100 bp reads. As for the original processing: SOAPnuke was used to process the raw data, removing reads that contained adapters or uncalled bases, had a mean Phred below 15, or lacked an exact match to the constant primer or identifier. COPE v1.2.5 was used to merge the high-quality paired reads, and each unique nucleotide sequence was defined as a clonotype. MiTCR v1.1 was used to align the clonotypes against IMGT TRBV, TRBD and TRBJ reference segments. Analysis was restricted to V-J combinations with a frequency above 0.0001, which covered 99% to 99.2% of repertoires. A TCS score was defined as the ratio between F50 (clonal expansion) and ExV (chaos), using BLOSUM62-based TCRdist between CDR3 peptides within each V-J. Welch's t-statistics and random forest reduced several hundred V-J features to 10 to 15, which were used in a naive Bayes classifier (R e1071). TCRdb passed the public sequencing reads through fastp at Q25 and MiXCR, retaining productive beta sequences. Identical CDR3 proteins give one entry, which carries the most common genes and DNA. The V and J calls were determined by TCRdb, not by the authors. The sample contains hundreds of thousands of distinct CDR3 sequences, around 21% of them found a single time. The ten largest account for approximately 30% of the sample.

Moderately to severely active disease, a Clinical Activity Score of at least 3, a NOSPECS grade of at least 4, and a duration under 3 months were present in ophthalmopathy patients. Patients with uncontrolled infections, other autoimmune diseases, pregnancy or lactation were excluded. Diagnoses were established on the basis of clinical symptoms, serum thyroxine and TRAb, thyroid ultrasound, and orbital computed tomography. PBMCs were separated from around 9.1 ml of fresh peripheral blood using Ficoll-Paque density gradient centrifugation. Total RNA was extracted using Trizol reagent, and RNA quality was assessed on an Agilent 2100 Bioanalyzer.

The sequence was collected from a man aged 30 to 39 with Graves' ophthalmopathy. Sequenced: blood. The chain joins TRBV6-5 to TRBJ2-3; no D gene call is confident. The CDR3 has the sequence CASSYSVTDTQYF. The DNA reads TGTGCCAGCAGTTACTCTGTCACAGATACGCAGTATTTT.